These T cell receptor beta chains were read from a single sample in a study of cytomegalovirus exposure and HLA in healthy donors. Libraries were prepared by immunoSEQ multiplex PCR; TCRdb keeps only in-frame clonotypes and omits some of them. The sample holds 150,000 to 200,000 clones, 84% seen once. Sequencing was performed on PBMCs. These receptors were collected from a woman aged 18-29 years in good health and CMV-seropositive. CDR3s include the opening cysteine and the closing phenylalanine or tryptophan. D genes are given only for firm matches. Part of the rows lack a size; the others show once, few, many or a class for expanded clones.

V	length	J	D	size	CDR3	DNA
TRBV11-2	16	TRBJ1-4	TRBD1	NA	CASSLTTGVRNEKLFF	TGTGCCAGCAGCCTGACCACAGGGGTCCGTAATGAAAAACTGTTTTTT
TRBV9	14	TRBJ2-7	NA	NA	CASSVAADYYEQYF	TGTGCCAGCAGCGTAGCGGCCGACTACTACGAGCAGTACTTC
TRBV9	16	TRBJ2-1	TRBD2	NA	CASSVTGSGGAHEQFF	TGTGCCAGCAGCGTAACGGGCAGCGGGGGGGCACATGAGCAGTTCTTC
TRBV18	15	TRBJ1-1	TRBD1	NA	CASSLSGTGGSEAFF	TGTGCCAGCTCACTCTCCGGGACAGGGGGATCTGAAGCTTTCTTT
TRBV2	13	TRBJ2-1	NA	NA	CASSEGDYNEQFF	TGTGCCAGCAGTGAGGGAGACTACAATGAGCAGTTCTTC
TRBV5-1	15	TRBJ2-3	NA	NA	CASSLEGHSTDTQYF	TGCGCCAGCAGCTTGGAGGGACACAGCACAGATACGCAGTATTTT
TRBV11-2	14	TRBJ1-5	NA	NA	CASSFGQDGQPQHF	TGTGCCAGCAGCTTCGGTCAGGATGGTCAGCCCCAGCATTTT
TRBV5-4	15	TRBJ2-2	NA	NA	CASSLARSETGELFF	TGTGCCAGCAGCTTGGCCAGGTCCGAAACCGGGGAGCTGTTTTTT
TRBV6-1	17	TRBJ1-5	NA	NA	CASSEMATEYSNQPQHF	TGTGCCAGCAGTGAAATGGCGACAGAATATAGCAATCAGCCCCAGCATTTT
TRBV18	15	TRBJ1-2	NA	NA	CASSPGGASDYGYTF	TGTGCCAGCTCACCAGGGGGGGCTTCTGACTATGGCTACACCTTC
TRBV6-1	11	TRBJ1-1	NA	few	CASSDGGEAFF	TGTGCCAGCAGTGACGGGGGAGAAGCTTTCTTT
TRBV2	13	TRBJ1-4	TRBD1	NA	CAGITGASEKLFF	TGTGCCGGAATCACAGGGGCTTCTGAAAAACTGTTTTTT
TRBV6-6	16	TRBJ2-2	TRBD1	NA	CASSYSRPRGTGELFF	TGTGCCAGCAGTTACTCTCGCCCCAGGGGGACCGGGGAGCTGTTTTTT
TRBV4-2	14	TRBJ1-6	NA	few	CASSQGAYNSPLHF	TGTGCCAGCAGCCAAGGAGCCTATAATTCACCCCTCCACTTT
TRBV18	15	TRBJ1-1	NA	NA	CASSQQQGAGTEAFF	TGTGCCAGCTCACAACAACAGGGTGCGGGCACTGAAGCTTTCTTT
TRBV6-1	13	TRBJ1-2	NA	NA	CASSEQGRDGYTF	TGTGCCAGCAGTGAACAGGGGCGGGATGGCTACACCTTC